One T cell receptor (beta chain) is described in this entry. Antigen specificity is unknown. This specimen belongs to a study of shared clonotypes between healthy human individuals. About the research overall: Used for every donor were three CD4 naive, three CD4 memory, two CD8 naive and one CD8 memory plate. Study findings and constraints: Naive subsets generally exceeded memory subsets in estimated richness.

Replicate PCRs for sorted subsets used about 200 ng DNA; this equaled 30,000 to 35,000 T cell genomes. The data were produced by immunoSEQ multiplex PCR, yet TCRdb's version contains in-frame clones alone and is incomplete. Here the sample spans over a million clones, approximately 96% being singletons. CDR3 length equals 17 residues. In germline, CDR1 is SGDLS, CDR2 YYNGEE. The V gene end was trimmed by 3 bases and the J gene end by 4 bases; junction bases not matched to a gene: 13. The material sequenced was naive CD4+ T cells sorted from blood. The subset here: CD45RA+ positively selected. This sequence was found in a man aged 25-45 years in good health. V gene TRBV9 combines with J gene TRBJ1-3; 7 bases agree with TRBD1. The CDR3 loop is CASSERPGTVGGNTIYF. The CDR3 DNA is TGTGCCAGCAGCGAGAGACCTGGGACAGTAGGAGGAAACACCATATATTTT.